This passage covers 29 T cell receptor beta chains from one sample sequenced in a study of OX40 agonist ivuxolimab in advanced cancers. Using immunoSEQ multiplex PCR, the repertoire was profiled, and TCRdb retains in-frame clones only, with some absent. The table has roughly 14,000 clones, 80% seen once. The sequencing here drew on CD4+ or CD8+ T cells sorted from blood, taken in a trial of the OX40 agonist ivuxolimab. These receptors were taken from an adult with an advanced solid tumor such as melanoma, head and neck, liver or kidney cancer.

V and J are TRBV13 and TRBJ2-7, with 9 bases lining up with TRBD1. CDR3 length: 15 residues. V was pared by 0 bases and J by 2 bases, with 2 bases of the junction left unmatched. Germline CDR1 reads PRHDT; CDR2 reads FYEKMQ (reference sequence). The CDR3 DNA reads TGTGCCAGCAGCTTAGGGACAGGGGGAGCCTACGAGCAGTACTTC. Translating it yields CASSLGTGGAYEQYF.

CDR3 bases: TGCGCCAGCAGCCAAGAGTCAAGGGGCTCCTACGAGCAGTACTTC. Protein: CASSQESRGSYEQYF. The chain joins TRBV4-1 to TRBJ2-7; the D gene is possibly TRBD1 (5 bases). The germline V gene encodes CDR1 MGHRA and CDR2 YSYEKL. V lost 0 bases and J 0 bases, leaving 9 bases between the germline ends. CDR3 length equals 15 residues.

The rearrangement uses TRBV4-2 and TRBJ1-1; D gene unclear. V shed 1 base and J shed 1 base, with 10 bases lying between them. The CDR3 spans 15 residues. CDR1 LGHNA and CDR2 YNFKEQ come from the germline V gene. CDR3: CASSQVMGKNTEAFF. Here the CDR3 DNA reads TGTGCCAGCAGCCAAGTCATGGGAAAGAACACTGAAGCTTTCTTT.

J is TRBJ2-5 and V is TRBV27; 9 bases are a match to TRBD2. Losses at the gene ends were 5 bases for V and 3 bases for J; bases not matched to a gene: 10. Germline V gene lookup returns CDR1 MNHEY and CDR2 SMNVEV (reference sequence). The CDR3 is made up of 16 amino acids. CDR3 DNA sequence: TGTGCCAGCAGTCCCGTTCCCGGACTAGCGAAAGAGACCCAGTACTTC. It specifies CASSPVPGLAKETQYF.

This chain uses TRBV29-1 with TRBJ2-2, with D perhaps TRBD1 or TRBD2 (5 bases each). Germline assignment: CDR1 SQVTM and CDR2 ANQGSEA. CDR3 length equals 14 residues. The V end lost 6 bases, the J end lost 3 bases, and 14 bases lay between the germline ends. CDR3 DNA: TGCAGCGTGCGCCGGGACGGAGACACCGGGGAGCTGTTTTTT. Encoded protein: CSVRRDGDTGELFF.

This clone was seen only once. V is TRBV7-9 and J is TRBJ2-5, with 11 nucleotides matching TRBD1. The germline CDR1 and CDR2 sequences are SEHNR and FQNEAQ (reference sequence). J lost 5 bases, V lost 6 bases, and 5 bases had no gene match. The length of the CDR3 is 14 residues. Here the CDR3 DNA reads TGTGCCAGCAGGTCGGACAGGGGGCAGGAGACCCAGTACTTC. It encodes CASRSDRGQETQYF.

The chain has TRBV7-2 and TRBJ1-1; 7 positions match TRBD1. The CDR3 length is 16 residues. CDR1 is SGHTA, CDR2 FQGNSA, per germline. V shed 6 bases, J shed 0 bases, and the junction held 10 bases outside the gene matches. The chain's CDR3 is CASSLTGQLMNTEAFF. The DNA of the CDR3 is TGTGCCAGCAGTTTGACGGGACAGCTAATGAACACTGAAGCTTTCTTT.

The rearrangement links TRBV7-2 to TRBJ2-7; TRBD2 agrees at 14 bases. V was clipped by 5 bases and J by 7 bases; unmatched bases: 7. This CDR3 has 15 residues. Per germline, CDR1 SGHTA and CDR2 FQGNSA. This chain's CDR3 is CASSNQGLAGVEQYF. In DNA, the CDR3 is TGTGCCAGCAGCAACCAGGGACTAGCGGGAGTGGAGCAGTACTTC.

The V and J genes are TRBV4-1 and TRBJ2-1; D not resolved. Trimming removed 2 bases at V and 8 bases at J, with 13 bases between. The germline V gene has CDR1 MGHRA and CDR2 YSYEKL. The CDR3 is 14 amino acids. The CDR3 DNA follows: TGCGCCAGCAGCCAATCGAACGAGGACGATGAGCAGTTCTTC. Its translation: CASSQSNEDDEQFF.

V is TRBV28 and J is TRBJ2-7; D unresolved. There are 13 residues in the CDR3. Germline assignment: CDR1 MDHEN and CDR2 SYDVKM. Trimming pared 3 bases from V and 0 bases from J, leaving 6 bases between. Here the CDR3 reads CASSFDNSYEQYF. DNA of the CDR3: TGTGCCAGCAGTTTTGACAACTCCTACGAGCAGTACTTC.

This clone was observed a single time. Written as DNA, the CDR3 is TGTGCCACCAGCAGTCAGGGGTTGGTCTATGGCTACACCTTC. This sequence encodes CATSSQGLVYGYTF. This chain links TRBV15 with TRBJ1-2; TRBD1 might be the D (6 bases). The CDR3 sequence is 14 residues long. V lost 3 bases and J lost 4, with 12 bases in between. CDR1 is LNHNV, CDR2 YYDKDF, per germline (reference sequence).

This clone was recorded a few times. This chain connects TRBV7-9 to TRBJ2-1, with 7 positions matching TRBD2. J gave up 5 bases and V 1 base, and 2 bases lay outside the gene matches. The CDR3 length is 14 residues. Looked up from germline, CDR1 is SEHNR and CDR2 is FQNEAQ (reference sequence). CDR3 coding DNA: TGTGCCAGCAGCTTAGTGCTAGCGGACAATGAGCAGTTCTTC. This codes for CASSLVLADNEQFF. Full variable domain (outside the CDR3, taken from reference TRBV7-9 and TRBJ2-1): DTGVSQNPRHKITKRGQNVTFRCDPISEHNRLYWYRQTLGQGPEFLTYFQNEAQLEKSRLLSDRFSAERPKGSFSTLEIQRTEQGDSAMYLCASSLVLADNEQFFGPGTRLTVL.

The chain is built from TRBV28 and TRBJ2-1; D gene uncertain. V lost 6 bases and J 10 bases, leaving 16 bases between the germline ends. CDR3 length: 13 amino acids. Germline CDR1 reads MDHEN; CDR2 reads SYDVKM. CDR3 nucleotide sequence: TGTGCCAGCAGCTCACAAAGGTCACGCGAGCAGTTCTTC. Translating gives CASSSQRSREQFF.

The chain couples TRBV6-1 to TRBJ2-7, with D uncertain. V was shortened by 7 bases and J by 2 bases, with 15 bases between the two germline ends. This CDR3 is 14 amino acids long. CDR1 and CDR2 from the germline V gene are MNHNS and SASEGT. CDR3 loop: CASTGTSWPYEQYF. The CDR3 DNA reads TGTGCCAGCACCGGAACCTCTTGGCCCTACGAGCAGTACTTC.

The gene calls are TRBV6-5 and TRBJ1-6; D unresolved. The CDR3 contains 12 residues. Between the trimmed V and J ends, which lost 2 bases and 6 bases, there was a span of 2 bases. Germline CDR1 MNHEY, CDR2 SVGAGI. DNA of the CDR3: TGTGCCAGCAGTTACCCTAATTCACCCCTCCACTTT. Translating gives CASSYPNSPLHF.

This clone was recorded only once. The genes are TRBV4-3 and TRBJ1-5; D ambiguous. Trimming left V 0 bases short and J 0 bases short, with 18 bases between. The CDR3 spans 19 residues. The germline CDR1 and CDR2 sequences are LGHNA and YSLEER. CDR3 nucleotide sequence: TGCGCCAGCAGCCAAGAGTGGACCCCGGGGTTTTATAGCAATCAGCCCCAGCATTTT. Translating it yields CASSQEWTPGFYSNQPQHF.

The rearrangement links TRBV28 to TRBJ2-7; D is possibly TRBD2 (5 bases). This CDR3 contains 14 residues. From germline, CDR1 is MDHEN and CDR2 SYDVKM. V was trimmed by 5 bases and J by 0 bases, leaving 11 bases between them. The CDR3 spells CASSPAAVSYEQYF. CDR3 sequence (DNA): TGTGCCAGCAGTCCCGCAGCGGTCTCCTACGAGCAGTACTTC.

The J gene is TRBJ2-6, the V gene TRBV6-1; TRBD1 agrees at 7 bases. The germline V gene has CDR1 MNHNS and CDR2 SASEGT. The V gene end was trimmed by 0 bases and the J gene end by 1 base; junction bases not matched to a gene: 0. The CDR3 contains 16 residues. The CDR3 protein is CASSEATGSGANVLTF. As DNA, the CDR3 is TGTGCCAGCAGTGAAGCGACAGGGTCTGGGGCCAACGTCCTGACTTTC.

CDR3 protein: CASSLGPSGSWQGEQYF. The DNA of the CDR3 is TGTGCCAGCAGCTTAGGCCCTAGCGGGAGTTGGCAGGGCGAGCAGTACTTC. The V and J genes are TRBV7-2 and TRBJ2-7, with TRBD2 identical over 10 bases. The CDR3 spans 17 residues. V dropped 1 base and J dropped 6; count of bases not matched to a gene: 12. The germline V gene has CDR1 SGHTA and CDR2 FQGNSA.

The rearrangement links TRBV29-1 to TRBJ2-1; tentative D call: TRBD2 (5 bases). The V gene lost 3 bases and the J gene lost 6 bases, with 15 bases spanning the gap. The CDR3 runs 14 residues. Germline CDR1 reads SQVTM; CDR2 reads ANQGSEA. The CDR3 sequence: CSVDQPEGVNEQFF. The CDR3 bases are TGCAGCGTTGATCAGCCAGAGGGTGTCAATGAGCAGTTCTTC.

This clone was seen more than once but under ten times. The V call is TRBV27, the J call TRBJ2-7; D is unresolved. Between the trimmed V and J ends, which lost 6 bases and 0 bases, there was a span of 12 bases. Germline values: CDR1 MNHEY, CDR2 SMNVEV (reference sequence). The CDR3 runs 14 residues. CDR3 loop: CASRIVTNSYEQYF. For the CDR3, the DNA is TGTGCCAGCAGAATCGTGACAAACTCCTACGAGCAGTACTTC.

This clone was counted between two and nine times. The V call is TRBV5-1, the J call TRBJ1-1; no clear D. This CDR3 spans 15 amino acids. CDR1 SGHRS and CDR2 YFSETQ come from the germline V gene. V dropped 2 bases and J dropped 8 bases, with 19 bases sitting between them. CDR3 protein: CASSFRGFGSREAFF. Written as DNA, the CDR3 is TGCGCCAGCAGCTTCCGGGGATTTGGTTCCCGGGAAGCTTTCTTT.

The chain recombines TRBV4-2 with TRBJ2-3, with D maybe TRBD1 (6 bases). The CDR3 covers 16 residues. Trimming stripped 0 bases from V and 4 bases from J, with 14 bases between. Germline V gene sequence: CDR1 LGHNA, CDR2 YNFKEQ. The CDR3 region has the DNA TGTGCCAGCAGCCAAGACGAGCCGGGACAAGCAGATACGCAGTATTTT. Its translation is CASSQDEPGQADTQYF.

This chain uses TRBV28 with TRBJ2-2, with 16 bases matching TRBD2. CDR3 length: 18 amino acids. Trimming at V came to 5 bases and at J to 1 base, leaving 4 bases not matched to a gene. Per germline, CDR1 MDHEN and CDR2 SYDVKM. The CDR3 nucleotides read TGTGCCAGCAGTCGAGGGACTAGCGGGAGGGTGAACACCGGGGAGCTGTTTTTT. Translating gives CASSRGTSGRVNTGELFF.

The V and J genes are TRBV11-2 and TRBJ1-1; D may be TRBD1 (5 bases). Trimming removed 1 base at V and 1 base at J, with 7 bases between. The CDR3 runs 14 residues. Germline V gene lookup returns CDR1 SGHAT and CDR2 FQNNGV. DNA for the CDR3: TGTGCCAGCAGCTTAGTCGGGGGGAACACTGAAGCTTTCTTT. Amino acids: CASSLVGGNTEAFF. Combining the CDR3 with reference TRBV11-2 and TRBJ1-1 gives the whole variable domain EAGVAQSPRYKIIEKRQSVAFWCNPISGHATLYWYQQILGQGPKLLIQFQNNGVVDDSQLPKDRFSAERLKGVDSTLKIQPAKLEDSAVYLCASSLVGGNTEAFFGQGTRLTVV.

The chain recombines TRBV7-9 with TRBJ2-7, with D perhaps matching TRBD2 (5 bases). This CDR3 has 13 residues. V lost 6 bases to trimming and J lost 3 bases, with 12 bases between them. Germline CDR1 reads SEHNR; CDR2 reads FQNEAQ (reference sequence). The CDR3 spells CASSRRGFYEQYF. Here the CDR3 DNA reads TGTGCCAGCAGTAGACGGGGTTTCTACGAGCAGTACTTC.

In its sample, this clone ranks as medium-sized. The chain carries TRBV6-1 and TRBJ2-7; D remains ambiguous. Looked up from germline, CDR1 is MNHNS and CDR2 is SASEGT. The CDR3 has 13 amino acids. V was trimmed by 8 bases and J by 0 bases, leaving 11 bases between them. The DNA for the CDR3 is TGTGCCAGCCAGGACGGCCGCTCCTACGAGCAGTACTTC. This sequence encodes CASQDGRSYEQYF.

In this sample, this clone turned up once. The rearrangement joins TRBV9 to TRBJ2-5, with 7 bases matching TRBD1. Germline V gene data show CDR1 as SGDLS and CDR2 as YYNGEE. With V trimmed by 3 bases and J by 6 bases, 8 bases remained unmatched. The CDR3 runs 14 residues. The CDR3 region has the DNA TGTGCCAGCAGCGAGACAGGGACGGGAAAGACCCAGTACTTC. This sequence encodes CASSETGTGKTQYF.

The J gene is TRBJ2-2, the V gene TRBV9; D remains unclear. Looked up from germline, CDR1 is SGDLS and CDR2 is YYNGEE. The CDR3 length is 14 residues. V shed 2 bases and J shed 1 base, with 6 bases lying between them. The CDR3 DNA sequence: TGTGCCAGCAGCGTCCAAGGGAACACCGGGGAGCTGTTTTTT. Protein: CASSVQGNTGELFF.